Listed here is a single TCR beta chain. This sample is drawn from a study of blood T cell repertoires in COVID-19. For the study at large: Acute and convalescent COVID-19 samples came from the United States, Italy and Spain. T cells, B-cell-depleted T cells, or PBMCs supplied cDNA or gDNA.

This CDR3 spans 15 amino acids. The V gene's germline CDR1 is SGHDT and CDR2 YYEEEE. J gave up 7 bases and V 2 bases, and 2 bases lay outside the gene matches. Original analysis: The authors estimated nucleated cell counts from reference gene primer amplification. Generated by immunoSEQ multiplex PCR, the TCRdb table keeps only in-frame clones and is missing some. The V and J calls and clone size were taken over from that table, and D and trimming were inferred from the DNA. Of roughly 300,000 clones listed, over 80% were seen once; the top ten hold less than 1.6%. This chain uses TRBV5-6 with TRBJ1-6, with 11 bases identical to TRBD1. This clonotype was sampled from a middle-aged woman who had recovered from COVID-19. The sequenced material came from peripheral blood. The CDR3 DNA follows: TGTGCCAGCAGCTTCGGGACAGGGGGGAATTCACCCCTCCACTTT. Protein sequence: CASSFGTGGNSPLHF.